Only a few counts were recorded for the clone carrying this T cell receptor (beta chain). Its specificity is not known. Authors of the study amplified TCR beta CDR3 regions from RNA transcripts. Researchers ran a first-round RT-PCR on the TCR CDR3 using the HTBI primer set. A single record per CDR3 protein comes from TCRdb applying MiXCR to the multiplex PCR reads. The sample lists a few hundred thousand distinct CDR3 sequences, about a sixth occurring once. The data were obtained in a study of T cells in Graves' hyperthyroidism and ophthalmopathy. Hyperthyroidism in the patients, aged 18 to 65, was newly diagnosed and under 2 months in duration. It was over 9.5 ml of fresh peripheral blood that supplied the PBMCs. The germline CDR1 and CDR2 sequences are SQVTM and ANQGSEA. The CDR3 is 14 amino acids. V was shortened by 6 bases and J by 2 bases, with 16 bases between the two germline ends. Study-wide points: Most clonotypes expanded in thyroid above 0.001 were likewise present in blood.

The clonotype originates from a woman in her twenties or thirties with Graves' hyperthyroidism. What was sequenced was blood. This sequence joins TRBV29-1 and TRBJ1-1; a possible D gene is TRBD1 (6 bases). The CDR3 sequence is CSVVDRKGNTEAFF. The DNA of the CDR3 is TGCAGCGTCGTCGACAGGAAGGGAAACACTGAAGCTTTCTTT.